This TCR beta chain was obtained from a study of CD8+ T cells in alopecia areata. Looking at the study overall: Treatment with tofacitinib (6 to 18 months) was followed by 6 months off drug. General observations from the study: Resident alphabeta T-cell populations of normal skin are likewise subject to sequencing in scalp samples. Relative to normal scalp, lesional scalp, especially alopecia totalis/universalis, showed higher clonality.

RNA extraction was followed by reverse transcription into cDNA, which acted as the sequencing template. The assay was immunoSEQ multiplex PCR, and TCRdb's table has in-frame clones only and misses some. The repertoire consists of about 160,000 clones, with roughly 50% occurring once and the leading ten covering roughly 6.8%. V lost 1 base and J 2 bases, leaving 9 bases between the germline ends. The CDR3 contains 13 residues. Germline-derived CDR1 and CDR2 are SQVTM and ANQGSEA. To note about this clone: Its antigen is not identified.

This clonotype was obtained from a human donor with alopecia areata. The J gene is TRBJ2-7, the V gene TRBV29-1; D might be TRBD1 (7 bases). Sequencing input: CD4+ T cells sorted from blood. CDR3 sequence (DNA): TGCAGCGTTGAAGCAGGGGGGACCTACGAGCAGTACTTC. This sequence encodes CSVEAGGTYEQYF.